The rows below give T cell receptor beta chains drawn from one sample of a study of sequential checkpoint blockade in melanoma. Here immunoSEQ multiplex PCR was the method, and the copy in TCRdb shows in-frame clones only, minus some. This repertoire shows approximately 8,800 clones, approximately 59% found once; its top ten account for approximately 38%. The sample in question was CD8+ T cells sorted from blood (inferred from file names), obtained from a patient given nivolumab and ipilimumab in sequence. The receptors come from a human donor with melanoma. Both conserved end residues are part of each CDR3. The order of the fields is J gene, D gene, clone size, V gene, CDR3 DNA, CDR3 protein. A D gene is named only where the DNA matches it firmly. Expanded clones get a size class; other rows say once, few or many, or leave the size out.

j_gene: TRBJ2-7
d_gene: .
abundance: .
v_gene: TRBV30
CDR3nt: TGTGCCTGGAGTTCCTACAGGAGCTCCTACGAGCAGTACTTC
CDR3aa: CAWSSYRSSYEQYF

j_gene: TRBJ2-7
d_gene: .
abundance: .
v_gene: TRBV9
CDR3nt: TGTGCCAGCAGTCCCGAGGGCTACGAGCAGTACTTC
CDR3aa: CASSPEGYEQYF

j_gene: TRBJ2-1
d_gene: TRBD2
abundance: few
v_gene: TRBV10-3
CDR3nt: TGTGCCATCAGTATCCAGCGGGGGGGCCCTAATGAGCAGTTCTTC
CDR3aa: CAISIQRGGPNEQFF

j_gene: TRBJ2-7
d_gene: .
abundance: .
v_gene: TRBV19
CDR3nt: TGTGCCAGTAGTATTAGCGCAAGCTCCTACGAGCAGTACTTC
CDR3aa: CASSISASSYEQYF

j_gene: TRBJ1-1
d_gene: .
abundance: .
v_gene: TRBV27
CDR3nt: TGTGCCAGCAGCCAGGGCAGCACTGAAGCTTTCTTT
CDR3aa: CASSQGSTEAFF

j_gene: TRBJ2-7
d_gene: .
abundance: .
v_gene: TRBV9
CDR3nt: TGTGCCAGCAGCGTAGCTCTAGGATACTCCTACGAGCAGTACTTC
CDR3aa: CASSVALGYSYEQYF

j_gene: TRBJ2-1
d_gene: .
abundance: .
v_gene: TRBV11-2
CDR3nt: TGTGCCAGCAGCATCCGGGAAGGGCCCTACAATGAGCAGTTCTTC
CDR3aa: CASSIREGPYNEQFF

j_gene: TRBJ2-2
d_gene: TRBD2
abundance: once
v_gene: TRBV9
CDR3nt: TGTGCCAGCAGCGTTCCTAGCGGGGGGCTGAACACCGGGGAGCTGTTTTTT
CDR3aa: CASSVPSGGLNTGELFF

j_gene: TRBJ2-1
d_gene: .
abundance: .
v_gene: TRBV10-2
CDR3nt: TGCGCCAGCAGTGAGGGACTCCACTCCTACAATGAGCAGTTCTTC
CDR3aa: CASSEGLHSYNEQFF

j_gene: TRBJ2-3
d_gene: TRBD2
abundance: .
v_gene: TRBV7-6
CDR3nt: TGTGCCAGCAGCTTAAGGGCTAGCGGGGGCAGGGATACGCAGTATTTT
CDR3aa: CASSLRASGGRDTQYF

j_gene: TRBJ2-1
d_gene: .
abundance: few
v_gene: TRBV4-1
CDR3nt: TGTGCCAGCAGCCAAGGGCAGACAGAGCAGTTCTTC
CDR3aa: CASSQGQTEQFF

j_gene: TRBJ2-2
d_gene: .
abundance: .
v_gene: TRBV21-1
CDR3nt: TGTGCCAGCAGCAAAGAGGTAGCGGGGGGGCCGGGCGGGGAGCTGTTTTTT
CDR3aa: CASSKEVAGGPGGELFF

j_gene: TRBJ2-3
d_gene: .
abundance: .
v_gene: TRBV7-9
CDR3nt: TGTGCCAGCAGCTTAGAATCCGGGGATACGCAGTATTTT
CDR3aa: CASSLESGDTQYF

j_gene: TRBJ1-1
d_gene: TRBD1
abundance: .
v_gene: TRBV19
CDR3nt: TGTGCCAGTAGTATTCGACAGGGGAAAACTGAAGCTTTCTTT
CDR3aa: CASSIRQGKTEAFF

j_gene: TRBJ2-1
d_gene: TRBD2
abundance: .
v_gene: TRBV9
CDR3nt: TGTGCCAGCAGCGTAGGGGCTAGCGGGGGCAATGAGCAGTTCTTC
CDR3aa: CASSVGASGGNEQFF

j_gene: TRBJ1-5
d_gene: TRBD1
abundance: few
v_gene: TRBV15
CDR3nt: TGTGCCACCAGCAGAGCCTCCGGGACAGGGGATAGCAATCAGCCCCAGCATTTT
CDR3aa: CATSRASGTGDSNQPQHF

j_gene: TRBJ1-2
d_gene: .
abundance: .
v_gene: TRBV9
CDR3nt: TGTGCCAGCAGCACGCGCCTCTACTATGGCTACACCTTC
CDR3aa: CASSTRLYYGYTF

j_gene: TRBJ1-1
d_gene: TRBD1
abundance: .
v_gene: TRBV30
CDR3nt: TGTGCCTGGTGGGACAGGGGGATAGGGCGGGCTGAAGCTTTCTTT
CDR3aa: CAWWDRGIGRAEAFF

j_gene: TRBJ1-1
d_gene: .
abundance: .
v_gene: TRBV11-1
CDR3nt: TGTGCCAGCAGCTTACAGGGTCGCGCTGAAGCTTTCTTT
CDR3aa: CASSLQGRAEAFF

j_gene: TRBJ2-2
d_gene: TRBD2
abundance: few
v_gene: TRBV7-2
CDR3nt: TGTGCCAGCTACCCAAGAGGGACTCAGCGGGGTTCGAACACCGGGGAGCTGTTTTTT
CDR3aa: CASYPRGTQRGSNTGELFF

j_gene: TRBJ2-7
d_gene: TRBD1
abundance: .
v_gene: TRBV5-4
CDR3nt: TGTGCCAGCAGCCCGGGACAGGGCTGGTACGAGCAGTACTTC
CDR3aa: CASSPGQGWYEQYF

j_gene: TRBJ1-1
d_gene: TRBD1
abundance: .
v_gene: TRBV2
CDR3nt: TGTGCCAGCAGTGAAGAACTCTCGACAGGGGGCTGGACTGAAGCTTTCTTT
CDR3aa: CASSEELSTGGWTEAFF

j_gene: TRBJ1-2
d_gene: TRBD1
abundance: .
v_gene: TRBV27
CDR3nt: TGTGCCAGCAGTGCCGACCCGGGACAGGTAACCTATGGCTACACCTTC
CDR3aa: CASSADPGQVTYGYTF

j_gene: TRBJ2-2
d_gene: .
abundance: .
v_gene: TRBV7-6
CDR3nt: TGTGCCAGCAGAGGATTGGAAGCGACGAACACCGGGGAGCTGTTTTTT
CDR3aa: CASRGLEATNTGELFF

j_gene: TRBJ2-7
d_gene: TRBD1
abundance: .
v_gene: TRBV30
CDR3nt: TGTGCCTGGACTAAGGACAGGGGCGAGCAGTACTTC
CDR3aa: CAWTKDRGEQYF

j_gene: TRBJ1-1
d_gene: .
abundance: .
v_gene: TRBV5-6
CDR3nt: TGTGCCAGCAGCCAGGGCAGCACTGAAGCTTTCTTT
CDR3aa: CASSQGSTEAFF

j_gene: TRBJ1-2
d_gene: .
abundance: once
v_gene: TRBV10-1
CDR3nt: TGCGCCAGCAGAGCACAGGGTGGCTATGGCTACACCTTC
CDR3aa: CASRAQGGYGYTF

j_gene: TRBJ1-5
d_gene: TRBD1
abundance: few
v_gene: TRBV9
CDR3nt: TGTGCCCACAGGGGGGGGGACTCCAATCAGCCCCAGCATTTT
CDR3aa: CAHRGGDSNQPQHF

j_gene: TRBJ1-3
d_gene: TRBD1
abundance: .
v_gene: TRBV6-1
CDR3nt: TGTGCCAGCAGTGCCTTGACAGGGGGAAGGGGCTCTGGAAACACCATATATTTT
CDR3aa: CASSALTGGRGSGNTIYF

j_gene: TRBJ2-2
d_gene: .
abundance: .
v_gene: TRBV7-2
CDR3nt: TGCGCCAGCAGCCCCGGACTGGGAAGAAACACCGGGGAGCTGTTTTTT
CDR3aa: CASSPGLGRNTGELFF

j_gene: TRBJ2-1
d_gene: .
abundance: once
v_gene: TRBV6-5
CDR3nt: TGTGCCAGCACCAAACGGGGGAGCTCCTACAATGAGCAGTTCTTC
CDR3aa: CASTKRGSSYNEQFF

j_gene: TRBJ1-1
d_gene: .
abundance: few
v_gene: TRBV5-1
CDR3nt: TGCGCCAGCAGCCCAATTGTGAACACTGAAGCTTTCTTT
CDR3aa: CASSPIVNTEAFF

j_gene: TRBJ2-3
d_gene: .
abundance: .
v_gene: TRBV19
CDR3nt: TGTGCCAGTAGTATGGCAGGGCCGCTCACAGATACGCAGTATTTT
CDR3aa: CASSMAGPLTDTQYF

j_gene: TRBJ2-7
d_gene: .
abundance: .
v_gene: TRBV5-6
CDR3nt: TGTGCCAGCAGATTTGAGGGGGACGGACGGACCTACGAGCAGTACTTC
CDR3aa: CASRFEGDGRTYEQYF

j_gene: TRBJ2-7
d_gene: TRBD1
abundance: once
v_gene: TRBV5-5
CDR3nt: TGTGCCAGCAGCCCTACCGACAGGGTCTACGAGCAGTACTTC
CDR3aa: CASSPTDRVYEQYF

j_gene: TRBJ2-7
d_gene: .
abundance: .
v_gene: TRBV4-1
CDR3nt: TGCGCCAGCAGCCGCGGGGTCTCCTACGAGCAGTACTTC
CDR3aa: CASSRGVSYEQYF

j_gene: TRBJ2-6
d_gene: TRBD1
abundance: few
v_gene: TRBV27
CDR3nt: TGTGCCAGCAGTGCCCTACAGGGGACCGGGGCCAACGTCCTGACTTTC
CDR3aa: CASSALQGTGANVLTF

j_gene: TRBJ2-3
d_gene: TRBD2
abundance: .
v_gene: TRBV7-9
CDR3nt: TGTGCCAGCAGCGCTAGCGGGGGGTCCACAGATACGCAGTATTTT
CDR3aa: CASSASGGSTDTQYF

j_gene: TRBJ1-1
d_gene: TRBD1
abundance: .
v_gene: TRBV13
CDR3nt: TGTGCCAGCAGCTCGCTAGACAGGGAGGTGAACACTGAAGCTTTCTTT
CDR3aa: CASSSLDREVNTEAFF

j_gene: TRBJ2-7
d_gene: .
abundance: .
v_gene: TRBV2
CDR3nt: TGTGCCAGCAGCCAGATTGGGGCGTCCTACGAGCAGTACTTC
CDR3aa: CASSQIGASYEQYF

j_gene: TRBJ2-1
d_gene: TRBD2
abundance: .
v_gene: TRBV5-4
CDR3nt: TGTGCCGGAGCGGGGGGGCCCAATGAGCAGTTCTTC
CDR3aa: CAGAGGPNEQFF

j_gene: TRBJ2-5
d_gene: .
abundance: .
v_gene: TRBV4-2
CDR3nt: TGTGCCAGCAGCCAGGCGACAGGACAAGAGACCCAGTACTTC
CDR3aa: CASSQATGQETQYF

j_gene: TRBJ2-1
d_gene: TRBD2
abundance: .
v_gene: TRBV27
CDR3nt: TGTGCCAGCAGTTCGGGGACTAGCGGGGGGGCCGGTGAGCAGTTCTTC
CDR3aa: CASSSGTSGGAGEQFF

j_gene: TRBJ1-4
d_gene: .
abundance: .
v_gene: TRBV6-1
CDR3nt: TGTGCCAGCAGTGGGCTTCCTCTTGAAAAACTGTTTTTT
CDR3aa: CASSGLPLEKLFF

j_gene: TRBJ2-1
d_gene: TRBD1
abundance: .
v_gene: TRBV15
CDR3nt: TGTGCCACCAGCGGCCGGACAGGGCGCAATGAGCAGTTCTTC
CDR3aa: CATSGRTGRNEQFF